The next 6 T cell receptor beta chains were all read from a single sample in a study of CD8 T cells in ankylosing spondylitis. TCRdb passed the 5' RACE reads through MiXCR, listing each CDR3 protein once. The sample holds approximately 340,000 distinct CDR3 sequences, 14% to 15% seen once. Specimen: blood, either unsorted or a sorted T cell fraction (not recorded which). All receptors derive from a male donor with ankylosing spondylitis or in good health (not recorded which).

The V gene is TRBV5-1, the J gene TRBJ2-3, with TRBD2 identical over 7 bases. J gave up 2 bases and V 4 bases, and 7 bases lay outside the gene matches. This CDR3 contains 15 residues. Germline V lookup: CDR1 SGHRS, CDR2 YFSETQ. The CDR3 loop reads CASSVSGAFTDTQYF. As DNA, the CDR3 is TGCGCCAGCAGCGTAAGCGGGGCTTTCACAGATACGCAGTATTTT.

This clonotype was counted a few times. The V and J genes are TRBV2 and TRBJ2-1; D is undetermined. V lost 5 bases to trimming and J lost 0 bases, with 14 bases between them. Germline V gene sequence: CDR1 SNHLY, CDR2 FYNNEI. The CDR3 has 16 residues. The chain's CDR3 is CASSLGFESSYNEQFF. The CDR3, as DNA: TGTGCCAGCAGTCTCGGATTTGAGAGCTCCTACAATGAGCAGTTCTTC.

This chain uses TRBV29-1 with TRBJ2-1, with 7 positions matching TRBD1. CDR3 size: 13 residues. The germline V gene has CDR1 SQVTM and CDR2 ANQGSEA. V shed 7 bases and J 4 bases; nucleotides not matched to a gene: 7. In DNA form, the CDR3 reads TGCAGCGGGACGCACAGGGGATACAATGAGCAGTTCTTC. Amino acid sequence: CSGTHRGYNEQFF.

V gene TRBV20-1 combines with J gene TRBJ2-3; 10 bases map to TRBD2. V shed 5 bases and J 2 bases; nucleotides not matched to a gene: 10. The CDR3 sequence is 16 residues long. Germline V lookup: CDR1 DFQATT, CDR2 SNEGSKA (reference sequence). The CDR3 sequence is CSALPLLAGSTDTQYF. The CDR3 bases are TGCAGTGCTCTACCCCTACTAGCGGGGTCCACAGATACGCAGTATTTT.

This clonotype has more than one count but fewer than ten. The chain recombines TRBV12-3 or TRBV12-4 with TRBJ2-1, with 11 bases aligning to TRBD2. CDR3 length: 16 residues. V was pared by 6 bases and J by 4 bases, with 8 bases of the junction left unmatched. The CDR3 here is CASRPLSGGDYNEQFF. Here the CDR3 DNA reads TGTGCCAGCAGACCACTTAGCGGGGGGGATTACAATGAGCAGTTCTTC.

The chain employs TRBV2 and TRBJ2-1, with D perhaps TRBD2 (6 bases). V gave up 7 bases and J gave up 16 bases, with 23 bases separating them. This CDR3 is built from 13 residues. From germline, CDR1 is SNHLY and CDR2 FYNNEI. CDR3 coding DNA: TGTGCCAGCAAGGTGGAGAGCGGGCTAAAGACCTTCTTC. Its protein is CASKVESGLKTFF.